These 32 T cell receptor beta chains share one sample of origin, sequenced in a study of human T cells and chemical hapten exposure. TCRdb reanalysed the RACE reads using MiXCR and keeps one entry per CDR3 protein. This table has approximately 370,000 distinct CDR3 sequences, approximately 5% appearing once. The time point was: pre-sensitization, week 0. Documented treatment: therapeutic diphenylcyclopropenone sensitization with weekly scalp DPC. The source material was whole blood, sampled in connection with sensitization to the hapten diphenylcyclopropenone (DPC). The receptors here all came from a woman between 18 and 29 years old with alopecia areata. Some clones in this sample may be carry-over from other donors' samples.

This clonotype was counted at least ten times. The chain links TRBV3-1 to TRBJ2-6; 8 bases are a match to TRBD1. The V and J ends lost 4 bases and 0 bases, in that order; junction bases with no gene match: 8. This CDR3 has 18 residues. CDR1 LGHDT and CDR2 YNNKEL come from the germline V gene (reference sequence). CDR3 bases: TGTGCCAGCAGCCCAACGGGACAGGTAAACTCTGGGGCCAACGTCCTGACTTTC. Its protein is CASSPTGQVNSGANVLTF.

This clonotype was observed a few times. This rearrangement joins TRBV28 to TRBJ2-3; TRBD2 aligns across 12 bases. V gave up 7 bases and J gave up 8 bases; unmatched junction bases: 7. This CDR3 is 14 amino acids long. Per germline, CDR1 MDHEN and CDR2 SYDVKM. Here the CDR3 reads CASTPSGGEGTQYF. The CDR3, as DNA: TGTGCCAGCACTCCTAGCGGGGGGGAAGGTACGCAGTATTTT.

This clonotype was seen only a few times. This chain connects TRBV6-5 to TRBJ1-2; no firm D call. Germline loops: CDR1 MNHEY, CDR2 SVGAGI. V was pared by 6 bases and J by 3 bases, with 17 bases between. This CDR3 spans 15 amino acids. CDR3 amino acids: CASSALGPVDYGYTF. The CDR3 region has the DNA TGTGCCAGCAGCGCCTTAGGTCCAGTCGACTATGGCTACACCTTC.

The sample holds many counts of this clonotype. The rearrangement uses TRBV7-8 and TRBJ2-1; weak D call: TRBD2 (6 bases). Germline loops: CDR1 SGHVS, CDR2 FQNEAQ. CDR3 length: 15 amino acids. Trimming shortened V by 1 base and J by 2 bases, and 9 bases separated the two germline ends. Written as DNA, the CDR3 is TGTGCCAGCAGCTTAGGCGGGACCCCCTACAATGAGCAGTTCTTC. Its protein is CASSLGGTPYNEQFF.

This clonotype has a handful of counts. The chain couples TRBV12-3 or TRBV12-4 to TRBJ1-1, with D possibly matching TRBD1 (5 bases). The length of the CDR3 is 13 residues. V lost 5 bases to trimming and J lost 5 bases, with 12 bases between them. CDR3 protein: CASSPDTGTEAFF. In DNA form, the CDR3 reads TGTGCCAGCAGTCCGGACACCGGGACTGAAGCTTTCTTT.

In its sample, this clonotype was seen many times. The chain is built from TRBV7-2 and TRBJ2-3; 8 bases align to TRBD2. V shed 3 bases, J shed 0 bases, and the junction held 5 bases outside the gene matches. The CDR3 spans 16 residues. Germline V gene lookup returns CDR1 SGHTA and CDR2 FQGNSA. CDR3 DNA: TGTGCCAGCAGCTTCCCCCTAGCGGGTAGCACAGATACGCAGTATTTT. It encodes CASSFPLAGSTDTQYF.

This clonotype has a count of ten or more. The CDR3 sequence is CASSGRGQTYEQYF. As DNA, the CDR3 is TGTGCCAGCAGTGGACGGGGGCAAACCTACGAGCAGTACTTC. The chain carries TRBV6-1 and TRBJ2-7, with D possibly called TRBD1 or TRBD2 (6 bases each). V was pared by 4 bases and J by 2 bases, with 12 bases between. Germline CDR1 reads MNHNS; CDR2 reads SASEGT. This CDR3 has 14 amino acids.

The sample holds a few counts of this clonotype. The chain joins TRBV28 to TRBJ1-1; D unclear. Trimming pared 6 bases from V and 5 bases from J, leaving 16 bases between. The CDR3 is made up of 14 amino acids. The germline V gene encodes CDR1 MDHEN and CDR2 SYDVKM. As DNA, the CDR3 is TGTGCCAGCAGCCTCCGGGAGGGTGAGACTGAAGCTTTCTTT. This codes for CASSLREGETEAFF.

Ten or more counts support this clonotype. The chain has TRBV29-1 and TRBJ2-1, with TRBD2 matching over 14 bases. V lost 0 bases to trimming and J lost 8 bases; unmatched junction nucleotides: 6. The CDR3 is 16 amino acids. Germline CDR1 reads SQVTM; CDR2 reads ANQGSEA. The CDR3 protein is CSVEDRLAGGKYEQFF. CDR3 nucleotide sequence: TGCAGCGTTGAAGATAGACTAGCGGGGGGGAAATATGAGCAGTTCTTC.

CDR3 nucleotides: TGTGCCACCGGGTGGGAAGACAATGAGCAGTTCTTC. Translation: CATGWEDNEQFF. This chain links TRBV25-1 with TRBJ2-1; D is undetermined. Germline V gene lookup returns CDR1 MGHDK and CDR2 SYGVNS. The CDR3 covers 12 residues. V was shortened by 10 bases and J by 5 bases, with 12 bases between the two germline ends.

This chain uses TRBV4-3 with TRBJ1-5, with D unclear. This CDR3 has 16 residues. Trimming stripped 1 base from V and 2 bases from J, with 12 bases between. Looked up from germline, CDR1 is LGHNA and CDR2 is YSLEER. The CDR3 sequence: CASSQVSLRGNQPQHF. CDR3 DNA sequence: TGCGCCAGCAGCCAAGTTTCCCTGAGGGGCAATCAGCCCCAGCATTTT.

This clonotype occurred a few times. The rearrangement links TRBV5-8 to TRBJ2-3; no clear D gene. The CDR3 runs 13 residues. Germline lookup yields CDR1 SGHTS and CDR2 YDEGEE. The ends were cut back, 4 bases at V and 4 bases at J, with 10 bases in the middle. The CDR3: CASSDPGPDTQYF. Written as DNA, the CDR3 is TGTGCCAGCAGCGACCCTGGCCCAGATACGCAGTATTTT.

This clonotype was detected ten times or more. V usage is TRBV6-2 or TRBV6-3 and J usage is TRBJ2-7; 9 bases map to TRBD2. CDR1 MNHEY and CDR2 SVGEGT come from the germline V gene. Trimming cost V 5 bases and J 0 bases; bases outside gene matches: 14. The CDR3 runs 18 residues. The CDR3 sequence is CASSPLNLAGFRSYEQYF. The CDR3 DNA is TGTGCCAGCAGTCCCCTGAACCTAGCGGGGTTCCGCTCCTACGAGCAGTACTTC.

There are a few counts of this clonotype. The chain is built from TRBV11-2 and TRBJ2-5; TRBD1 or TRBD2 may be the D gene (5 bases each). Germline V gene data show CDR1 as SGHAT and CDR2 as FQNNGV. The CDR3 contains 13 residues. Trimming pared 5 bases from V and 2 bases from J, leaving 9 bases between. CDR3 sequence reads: CASSRGPQETQYF. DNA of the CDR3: TGTGCCAGCAGCCGGGGACCTCAAGAGACCCAGTACTTC.

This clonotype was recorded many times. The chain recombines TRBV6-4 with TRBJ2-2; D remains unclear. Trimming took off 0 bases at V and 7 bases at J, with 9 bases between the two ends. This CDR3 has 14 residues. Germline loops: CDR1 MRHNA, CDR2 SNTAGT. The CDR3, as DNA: TGTGCCAGCAGTGACTCGTCCGAAGGCGGGGAGCTGTTTTTT. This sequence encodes CASSDSSEGGELFF.

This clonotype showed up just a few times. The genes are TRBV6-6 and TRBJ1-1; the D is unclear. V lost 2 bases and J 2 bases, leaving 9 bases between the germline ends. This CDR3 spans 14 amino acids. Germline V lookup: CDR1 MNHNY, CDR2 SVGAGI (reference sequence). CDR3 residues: CASSYDGVNTEAFF. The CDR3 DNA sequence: TGTGCCAGCAGTTACGACGGGGTTAACACTGAAGCTTTCTTT.

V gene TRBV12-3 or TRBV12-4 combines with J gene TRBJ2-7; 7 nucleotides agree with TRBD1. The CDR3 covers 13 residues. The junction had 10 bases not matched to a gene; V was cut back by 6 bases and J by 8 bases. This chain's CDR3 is CASSRDSSVQQYF. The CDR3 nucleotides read TGTGCCAGCAGCCGGGACAGCTCCGTTCAGCAGTACTTC.

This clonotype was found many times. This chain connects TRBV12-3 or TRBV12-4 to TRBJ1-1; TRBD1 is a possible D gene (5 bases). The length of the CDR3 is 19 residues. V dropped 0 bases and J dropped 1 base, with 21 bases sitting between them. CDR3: CASSLALRVRGTENTEAFF. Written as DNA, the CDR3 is TGTGCCAGCAGTTTAGCGCTACGAGTTCGGGGGACTGAGAACACTGAAGCTTTCTTT.

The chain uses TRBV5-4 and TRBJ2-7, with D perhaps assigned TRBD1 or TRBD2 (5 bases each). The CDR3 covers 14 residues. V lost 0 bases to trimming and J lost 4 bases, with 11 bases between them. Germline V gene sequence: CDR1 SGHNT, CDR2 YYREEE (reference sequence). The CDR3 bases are TGTGCCAGCAGCTTGGCGAGGGACGGGTACGAGCAGTACTTC. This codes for CASSLARDGYEQYF.

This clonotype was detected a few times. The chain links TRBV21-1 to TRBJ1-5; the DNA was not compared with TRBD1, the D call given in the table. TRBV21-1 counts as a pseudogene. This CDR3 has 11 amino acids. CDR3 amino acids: CASNRTPRSCF. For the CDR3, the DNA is TGTGCCAGCAACCGGACACCTCGATCTTGTTTT.

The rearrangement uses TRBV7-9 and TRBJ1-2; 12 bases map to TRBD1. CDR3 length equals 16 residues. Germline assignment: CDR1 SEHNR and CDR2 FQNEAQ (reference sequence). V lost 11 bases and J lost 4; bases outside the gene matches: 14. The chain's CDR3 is CAVQTGQGALGYGYTF. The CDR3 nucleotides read TGTGCCGTCCAAACGGGACAGGGGGCGCTGGGCTATGGCTACACCTTC.

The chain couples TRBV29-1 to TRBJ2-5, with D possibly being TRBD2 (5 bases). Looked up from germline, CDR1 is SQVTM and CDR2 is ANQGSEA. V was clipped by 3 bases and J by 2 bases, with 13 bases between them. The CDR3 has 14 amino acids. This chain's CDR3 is CSVDMGWEQETQYF. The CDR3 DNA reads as TGCAGCGTTGATATGGGGTGGGAGCAAGAGACCCAGTACTTC.

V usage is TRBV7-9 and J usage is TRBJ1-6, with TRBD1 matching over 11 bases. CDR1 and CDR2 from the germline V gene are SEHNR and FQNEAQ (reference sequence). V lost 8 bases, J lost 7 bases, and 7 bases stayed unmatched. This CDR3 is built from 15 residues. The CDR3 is CASGGQGATNSPLHF. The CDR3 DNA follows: TGTGCCAGCGGTGGACAGGGGGCGACGAATTCACCCCTCCACTTT.

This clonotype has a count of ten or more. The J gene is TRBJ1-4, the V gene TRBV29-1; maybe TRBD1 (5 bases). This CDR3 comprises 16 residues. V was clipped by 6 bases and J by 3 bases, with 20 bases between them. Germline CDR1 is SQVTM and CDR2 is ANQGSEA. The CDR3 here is CSVAKGSTGANEKLFF. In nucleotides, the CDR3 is TGCAGCGTCGCCAAGGGGTCCACGGGTGCTAATGAAAAACTGTTTTTT.

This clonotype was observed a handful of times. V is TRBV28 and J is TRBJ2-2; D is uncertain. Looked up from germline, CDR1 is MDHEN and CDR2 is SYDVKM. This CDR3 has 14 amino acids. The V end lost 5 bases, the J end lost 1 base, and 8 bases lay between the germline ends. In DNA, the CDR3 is TGTGCCAGCAGTACTGACGGGAACACCGGGGAGCTGTTTTTT. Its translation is CASSTDGNTGELFF.

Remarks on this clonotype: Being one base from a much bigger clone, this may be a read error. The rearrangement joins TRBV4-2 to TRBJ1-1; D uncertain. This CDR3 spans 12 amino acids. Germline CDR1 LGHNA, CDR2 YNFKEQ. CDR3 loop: CASSHESDEALF. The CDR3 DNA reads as TGTGCCAGCAGCCACGAGAGTGATGAAGCTCTCTTT.

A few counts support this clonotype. The chain's CDR3 is CASRDRSTEAFF. The CDR3 DNA is TGTGCCAGCAGAGACAGATCCACTGAAGCTTTCTTT. The chain uses TRBV6-2 or TRBV6-3 and TRBJ1-1; tentative D call: TRBD1 (5 bases). The CDR3 is made up of 12 amino acids. Trimming shortened V by 6 bases and J by 4 bases, and 9 bases separated the two germline ends. CDR1 and CDR2 (germline): MNHEY, SVGEGT.

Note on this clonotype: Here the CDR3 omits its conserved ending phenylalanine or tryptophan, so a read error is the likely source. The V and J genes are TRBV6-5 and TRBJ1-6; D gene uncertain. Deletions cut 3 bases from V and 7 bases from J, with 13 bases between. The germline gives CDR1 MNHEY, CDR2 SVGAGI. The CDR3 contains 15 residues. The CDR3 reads CASSYRREGNSPLHL. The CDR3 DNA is TGTGCCAGCAGTTATCGCCGGGAAGGCAATTCACCCCTCCACCTT.

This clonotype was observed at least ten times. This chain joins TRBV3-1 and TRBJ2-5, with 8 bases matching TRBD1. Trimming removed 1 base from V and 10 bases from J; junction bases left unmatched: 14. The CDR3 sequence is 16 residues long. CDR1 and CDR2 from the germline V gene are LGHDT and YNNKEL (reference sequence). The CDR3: CASSQGGTGPRWDQYF. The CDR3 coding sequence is TGTGCCAGCAGCCAAGGTGGGACAGGCCCGAGGTGGGACCAGTACTTC.

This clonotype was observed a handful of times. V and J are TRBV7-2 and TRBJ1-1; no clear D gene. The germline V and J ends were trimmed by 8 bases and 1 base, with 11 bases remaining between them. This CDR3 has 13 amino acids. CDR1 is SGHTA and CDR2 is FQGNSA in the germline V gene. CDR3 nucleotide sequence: TGTGCCAGCCGGCAGCGAGGGAACACTGAAGCTTTCTTT. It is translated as CASRQRGNTEAFF.

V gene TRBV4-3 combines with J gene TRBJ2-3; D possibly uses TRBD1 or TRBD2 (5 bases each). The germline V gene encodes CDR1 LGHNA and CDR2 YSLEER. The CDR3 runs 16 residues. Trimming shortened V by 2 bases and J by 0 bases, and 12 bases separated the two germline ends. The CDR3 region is CASSQSRGVSTDTQYF. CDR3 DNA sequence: TGCGCCAGCAGCCAATCGAGAGGGGTGAGCACAGATACGCAGTATTTT.

DNA for the CDR3: TGTGCCAGCAGTGCCCGGGACAAACACACAGATACGCAGTATTTT. As protein: CASSARDKHTDTQYF. The rearrangement uses TRBV6-4 and TRBJ2-3; possibly TRBD1 for D (6 bases). Trimming stripped 4 bases from V and 2 bases from J, with 13 bases between. The CDR3 contains 15 residues. Germline V gene sequence: CDR1 MRHNA, CDR2 SNTAGT.